This T cell receptor beta chain was observed in a study of blood T cell repertoires in COVID-19. CDR3 length equals 14 residues. Germline V CDR1 and CDR2: MNHEY, SVGAGI. The V and J ends lost 5 bases and 4 bases, in that order; junction bases with no gene match: 4. Method: immunoSEQ multiplex PCR; TCRdb's copy keeps in-frame clones and lacks some. Among about 270,000 clones listed, approximately 86% were seen once. Sequenced input: peripheral blood. V usage is TRBV6-5 and J usage is TRBJ1-5; the match to TRBD1 covers 8 bases. This receptor was obtained from a middle-aged man with active or convalescent COVID-19. CDR3 loop: CASSPGGGNQPQHF. The CDR3 DNA sequence: TGTGCCAGCAGTCCAGGGGGCGGGAATCAGCCCCAGCATTTT.